This T cell receptor beta chain was captured in a study of blood T cell repertoires in COVID-19. For the study at large: The study drew acute and convalescent COVID-19 samples from the United States, Italy and Spain. PBMCs, B-cell-depleted T cells, or T cells were the source of the cDNA or gDNA that made up the material.

The CDR3 consists of 18 residues. Losses at the gene ends were 3 bases for V and 1 base for J; bases not matched to a gene: 8. Germline-derived CDR1 and CDR2 are MNHEY and SMNVEV (reference sequence). Authors' processing steps: Estimated nucleated cell counts came from reference gene primer amplification. Profiled with immunoSEQ multiplex PCR; TCRdb holds only in-frame clones, not every one. D and trimming come from the DNA, and the V and J calls and clone size come from that table. The table shows about 42,000 clones, with almost 95% occurring only once. The chain couples TRBV27 to TRBJ2-6; the match to TRBD1 covers 8 bases. The receptor was derived from a man aged 50-59 years with active COVID-19. The material sequenced was peripheral blood. The CDR3 spells CASSFMRTGMSGANVLTF. CDR3 DNA sequence: TGTGCCAGCAGTTTTATGCGGACAGGGATGTCTGGGGCCAACGTCCTGACTTTC.